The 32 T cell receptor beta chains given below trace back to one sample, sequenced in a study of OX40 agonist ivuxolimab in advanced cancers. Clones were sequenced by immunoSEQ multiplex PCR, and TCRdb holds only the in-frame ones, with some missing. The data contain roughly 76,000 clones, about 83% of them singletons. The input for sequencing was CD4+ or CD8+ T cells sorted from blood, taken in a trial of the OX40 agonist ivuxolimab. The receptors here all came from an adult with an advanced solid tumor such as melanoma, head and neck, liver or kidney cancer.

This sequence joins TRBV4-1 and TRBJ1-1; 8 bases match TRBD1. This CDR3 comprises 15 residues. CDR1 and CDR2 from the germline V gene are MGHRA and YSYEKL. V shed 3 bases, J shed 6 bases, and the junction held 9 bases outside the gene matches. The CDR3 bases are TGCGCCAGCAGCCATTTAACAGGGGGTATTGCTGAAGCTTTCTTT. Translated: CASSHLTGGIAEAFF.

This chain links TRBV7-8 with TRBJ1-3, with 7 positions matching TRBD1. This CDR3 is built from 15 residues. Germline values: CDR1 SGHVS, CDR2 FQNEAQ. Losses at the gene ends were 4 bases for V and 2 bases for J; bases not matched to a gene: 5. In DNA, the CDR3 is TGTGCCAGCAGCTCCCGGGACAGCACTGGAAACACCATATATTTT. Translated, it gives CASSSRDSTGNTIYF.

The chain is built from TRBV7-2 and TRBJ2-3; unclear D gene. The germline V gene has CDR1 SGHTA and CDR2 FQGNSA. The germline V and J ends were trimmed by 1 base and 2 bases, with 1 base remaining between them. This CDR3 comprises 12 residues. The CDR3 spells CASSLDTDTQYF. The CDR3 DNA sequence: TGTGCCAGCAGCTTAGACACAGATACGCAGTATTTT.

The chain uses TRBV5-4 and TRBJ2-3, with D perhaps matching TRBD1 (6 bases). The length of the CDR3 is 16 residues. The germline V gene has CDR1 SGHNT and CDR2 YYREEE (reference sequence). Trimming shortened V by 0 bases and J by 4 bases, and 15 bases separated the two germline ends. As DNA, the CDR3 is TGTGCCAGCAGCTTGGAACAGGGAACGGCGGCAGATACGCAGTATTTT. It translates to CASSLEQGTAADTQYF.

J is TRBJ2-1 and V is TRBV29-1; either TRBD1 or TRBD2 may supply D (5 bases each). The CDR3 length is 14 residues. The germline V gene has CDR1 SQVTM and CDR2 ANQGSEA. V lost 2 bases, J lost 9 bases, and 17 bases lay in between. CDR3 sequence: CSVEPRLRGGEQFF. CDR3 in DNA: TGCAGCGTTGAACCTAGACTACGGGGCGGTGAGCAGTTCTTC.

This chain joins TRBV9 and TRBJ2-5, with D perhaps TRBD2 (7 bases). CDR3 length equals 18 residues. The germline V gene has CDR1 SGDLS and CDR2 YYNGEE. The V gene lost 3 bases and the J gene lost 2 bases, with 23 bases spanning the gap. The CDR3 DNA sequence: TGTGCCAGCAGCGGCCCGATATTGGGGGGGCTCCCACAAGAGACCCAGTACTTC. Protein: CASSGPILGGLPQETQYF.

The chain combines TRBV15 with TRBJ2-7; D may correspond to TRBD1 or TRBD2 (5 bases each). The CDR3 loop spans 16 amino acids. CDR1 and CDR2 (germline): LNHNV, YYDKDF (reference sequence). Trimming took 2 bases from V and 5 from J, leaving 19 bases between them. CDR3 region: CATSRLPGTLAHEQYF. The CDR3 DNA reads TGTGCCACCAGCAGACTCCCCGGGACGTTAGCCCACGAGCAGTACTTC.

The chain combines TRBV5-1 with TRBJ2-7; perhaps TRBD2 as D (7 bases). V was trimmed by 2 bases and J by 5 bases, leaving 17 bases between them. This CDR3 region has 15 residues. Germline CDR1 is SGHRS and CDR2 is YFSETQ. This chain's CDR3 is CASSFTGQGGDEQYF. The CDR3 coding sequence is TGCGCCAGCAGCTTCACGGGGCAAGGGGGGGACGAGCAGTACTTC.

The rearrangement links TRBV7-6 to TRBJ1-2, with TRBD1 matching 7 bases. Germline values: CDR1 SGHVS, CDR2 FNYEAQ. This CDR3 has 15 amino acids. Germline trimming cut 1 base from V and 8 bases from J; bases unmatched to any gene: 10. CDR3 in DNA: TGTGCCAGCAGCTTAGAGAGGGGGCGTGTGAGCGGCTACACCTTC. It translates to CASSLERGRVSGYTF.

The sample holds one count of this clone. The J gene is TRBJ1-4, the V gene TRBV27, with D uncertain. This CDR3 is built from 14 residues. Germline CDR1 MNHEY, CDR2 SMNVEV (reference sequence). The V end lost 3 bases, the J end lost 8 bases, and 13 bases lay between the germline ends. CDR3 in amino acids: CASSFGQVGEKLFF. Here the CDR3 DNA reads TGTGCCAGCAGTTTTGGTCAAGTAGGGGAAAAACTGTTTTTT. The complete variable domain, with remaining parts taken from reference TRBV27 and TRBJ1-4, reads EAQVTQNPRYLITVTGKKLTVTCSQNMNHEYMSWYRQDPGLGLRQIYYSMNVEVTDKGDVPEGYKVSRKEKRNFPLILESPSPNQTSLYFCASSFGQVGEKLFFGSGTQLSVL.

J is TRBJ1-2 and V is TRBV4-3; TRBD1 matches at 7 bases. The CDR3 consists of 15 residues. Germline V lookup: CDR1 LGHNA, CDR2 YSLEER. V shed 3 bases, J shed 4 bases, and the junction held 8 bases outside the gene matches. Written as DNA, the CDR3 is TGCGCCAGCAGCCACGAGGTGGACAGGCGCTATGGCTACACCTTC. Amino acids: CASSHEVDRRYGYTF.

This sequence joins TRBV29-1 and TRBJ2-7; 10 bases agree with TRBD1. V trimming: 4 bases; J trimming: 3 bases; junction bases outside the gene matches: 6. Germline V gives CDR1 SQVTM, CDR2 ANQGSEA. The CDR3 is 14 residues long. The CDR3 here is CSVVRDRGNYEQYF. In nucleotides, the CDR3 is TGCAGCGTTGTTCGGGACAGGGGAAACTACGAGCAGTACTTC.

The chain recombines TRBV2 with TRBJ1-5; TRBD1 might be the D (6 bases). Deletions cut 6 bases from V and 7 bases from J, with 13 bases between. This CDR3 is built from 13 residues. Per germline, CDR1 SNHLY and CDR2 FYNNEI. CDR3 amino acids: CASSSTGRQPQHF. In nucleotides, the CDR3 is TGTGCCAGCAGCTCTACAGGGAGGCAGCCCCAGCATTTT.

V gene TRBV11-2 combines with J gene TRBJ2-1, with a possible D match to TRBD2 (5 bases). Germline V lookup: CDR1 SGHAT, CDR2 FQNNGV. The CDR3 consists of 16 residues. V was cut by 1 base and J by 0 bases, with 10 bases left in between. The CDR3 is CASSLGTDFSYNEQFF. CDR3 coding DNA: TGTGCCAGCAGCTTAGGGACGGACTTCTCCTACAATGAGCAGTTCTTC. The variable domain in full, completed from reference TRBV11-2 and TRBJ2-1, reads EAGVAQSPRYKIIEKRQSVAFWCNPISGHATLYWYQQILGQGPKLLIQFQNNGVVDDSQLPKDRFSAERLKGVDSTLKIQPAKLEDSAVYLCASSLGTDFSYNEQFFGPGTRLTVL.

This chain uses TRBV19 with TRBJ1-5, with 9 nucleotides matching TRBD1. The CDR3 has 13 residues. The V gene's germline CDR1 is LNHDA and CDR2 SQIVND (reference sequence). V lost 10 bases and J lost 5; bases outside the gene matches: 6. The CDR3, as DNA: TGTGCCACAAACGACAGGGGGGATCAGCCCCAGCATTTT. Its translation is CATNDRGDQPQHF.

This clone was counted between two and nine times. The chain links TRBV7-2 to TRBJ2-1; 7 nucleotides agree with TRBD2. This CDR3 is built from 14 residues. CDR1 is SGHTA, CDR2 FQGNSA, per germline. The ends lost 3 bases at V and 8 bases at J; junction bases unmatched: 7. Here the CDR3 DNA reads TGTGCCAGCAGCTTTGCGGGAGTTAACTATGAGCAGTTCTTC. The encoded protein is CASSFAGVNYEQFF.

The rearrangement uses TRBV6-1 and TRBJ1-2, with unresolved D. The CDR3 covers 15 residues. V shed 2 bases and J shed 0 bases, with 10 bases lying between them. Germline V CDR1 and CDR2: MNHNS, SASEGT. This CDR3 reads CASSEWHRANYGYTF. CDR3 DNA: TGTGCCAGCAGTGAATGGCACAGAGCTAACTATGGCTACACCTTC.

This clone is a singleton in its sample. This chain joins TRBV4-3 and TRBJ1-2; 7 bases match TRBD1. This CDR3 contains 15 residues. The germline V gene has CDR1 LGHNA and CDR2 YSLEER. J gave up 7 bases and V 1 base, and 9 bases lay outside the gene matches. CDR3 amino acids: CASSQVDRESAGYTF. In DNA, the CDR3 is TGCGCCAGCAGCCAAGTCGACAGGGAATCTGCTGGCTACACCTTC.

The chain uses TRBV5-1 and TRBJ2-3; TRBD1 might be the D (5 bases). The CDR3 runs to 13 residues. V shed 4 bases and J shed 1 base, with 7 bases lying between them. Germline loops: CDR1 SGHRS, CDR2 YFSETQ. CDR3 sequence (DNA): TGCGCCAGCAGCGAACAGGGCACAGATACGCAGTATTTT. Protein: CASSEQGTDTQYF.

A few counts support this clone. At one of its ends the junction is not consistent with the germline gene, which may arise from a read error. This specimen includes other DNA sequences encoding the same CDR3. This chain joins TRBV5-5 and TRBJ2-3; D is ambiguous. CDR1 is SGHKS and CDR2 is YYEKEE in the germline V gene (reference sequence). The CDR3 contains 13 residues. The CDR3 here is CASSQERTDTQYF. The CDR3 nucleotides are TGCGCCAGCAGCCAAGAGCGCACAGATACGCAGTATTTT.

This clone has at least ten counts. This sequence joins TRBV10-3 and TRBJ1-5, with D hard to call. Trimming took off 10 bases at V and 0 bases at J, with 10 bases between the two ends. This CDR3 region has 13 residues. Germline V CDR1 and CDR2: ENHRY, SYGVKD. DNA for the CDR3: TGTGCCACCCAGGCAGATAGCAATCAGCCCCAGCATTTT. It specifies CATQADSNQPQHF.

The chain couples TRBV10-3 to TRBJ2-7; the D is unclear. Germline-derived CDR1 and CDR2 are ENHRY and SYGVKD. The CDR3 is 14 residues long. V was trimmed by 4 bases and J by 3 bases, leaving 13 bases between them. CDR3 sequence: CAISVGRIYYEQYF. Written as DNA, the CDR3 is TGTGCCATCAGTGTAGGGCGTATTTACTACGAGCAGTACTTC.

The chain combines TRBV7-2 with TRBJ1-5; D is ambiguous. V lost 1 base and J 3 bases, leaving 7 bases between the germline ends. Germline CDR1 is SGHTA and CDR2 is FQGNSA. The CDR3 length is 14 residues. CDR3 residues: CASSLVVNNQPQHF. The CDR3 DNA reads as TGTGCCAGCAGCTTAGTAGTGAACAATCAGCCCCAGCATTTT.

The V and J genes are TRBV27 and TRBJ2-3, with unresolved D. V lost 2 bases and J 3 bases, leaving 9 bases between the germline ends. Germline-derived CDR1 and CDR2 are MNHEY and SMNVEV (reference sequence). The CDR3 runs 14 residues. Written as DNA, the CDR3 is TGTGCCAGCAGTTTAAGTGACGCGACAGATACGCAGTATTTT. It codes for CASSLSDATDTQYF.

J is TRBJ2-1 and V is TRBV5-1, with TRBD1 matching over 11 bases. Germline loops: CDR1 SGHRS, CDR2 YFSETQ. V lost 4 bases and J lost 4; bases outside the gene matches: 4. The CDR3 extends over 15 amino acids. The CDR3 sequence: CASSQGQGGYNEQFF. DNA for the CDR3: TGCGCCAGCAGCCAGGGACAGGGGGGGTACAATGAGCAGTTCTTC.

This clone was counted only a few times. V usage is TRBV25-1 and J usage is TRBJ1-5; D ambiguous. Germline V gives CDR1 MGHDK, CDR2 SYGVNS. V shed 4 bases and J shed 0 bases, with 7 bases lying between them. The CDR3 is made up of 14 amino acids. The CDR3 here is CASSGRSSNQPQHF. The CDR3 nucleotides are TGTGCCAGCAGTGGGAGGTCTAGCAATCAGCCCCAGCATTTT.

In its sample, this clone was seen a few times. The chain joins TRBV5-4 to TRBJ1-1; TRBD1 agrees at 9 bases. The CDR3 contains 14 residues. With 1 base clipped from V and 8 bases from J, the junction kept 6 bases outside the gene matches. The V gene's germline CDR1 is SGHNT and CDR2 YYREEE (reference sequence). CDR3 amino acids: CASSLLQGAAEAFF. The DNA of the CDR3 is TGTGCCAGCAGCTTGCTACAGGGGGCCGCAGAAGCTTTCTTT.

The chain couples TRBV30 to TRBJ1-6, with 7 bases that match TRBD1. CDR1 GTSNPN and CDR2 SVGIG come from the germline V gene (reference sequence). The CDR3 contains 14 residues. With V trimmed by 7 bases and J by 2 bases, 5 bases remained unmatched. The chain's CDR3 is CASDTGAYNSPLHF. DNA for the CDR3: TGTGCCTCAGACACAGGGGCCTATAATTCACCCCTCCACTTT. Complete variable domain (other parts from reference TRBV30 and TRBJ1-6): SQTIHQWPATLVQPVGSPLSLECTVEGTSNPNLYWYRQAAGRGLQLLFYSVGIGQISSEVPQNLSASRPQDRQFILSSKKLLLSDSGFYLCASDTGAYNSPLHFGNGTRLTVT.

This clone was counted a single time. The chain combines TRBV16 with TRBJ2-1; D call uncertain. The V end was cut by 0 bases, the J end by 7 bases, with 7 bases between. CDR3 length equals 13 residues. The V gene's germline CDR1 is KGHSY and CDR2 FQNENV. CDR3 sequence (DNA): TGTGCCAGCAGCCAATCATCCGGGAATGAGCAGTTCTTC. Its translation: CASSQSSGNEQFF.

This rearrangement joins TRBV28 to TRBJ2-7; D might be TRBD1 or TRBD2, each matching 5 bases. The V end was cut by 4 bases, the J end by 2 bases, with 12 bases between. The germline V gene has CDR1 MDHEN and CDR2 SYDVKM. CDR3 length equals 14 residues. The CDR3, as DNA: TGTGCCAGCAGTTCCACCGGGACGGCCTACGAGCAGTACTTC. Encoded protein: CASSSTGTAYEQYF.

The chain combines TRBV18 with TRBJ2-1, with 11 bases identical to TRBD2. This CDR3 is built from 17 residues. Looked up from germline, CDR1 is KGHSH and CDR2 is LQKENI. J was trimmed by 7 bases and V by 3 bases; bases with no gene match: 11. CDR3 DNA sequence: TGTGCCAGCTCACCTTCCCCTAGCGGGGGGCCTGGGAATGAGCAGTTCTTC. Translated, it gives CASSPSPSGGPGNEQFF.

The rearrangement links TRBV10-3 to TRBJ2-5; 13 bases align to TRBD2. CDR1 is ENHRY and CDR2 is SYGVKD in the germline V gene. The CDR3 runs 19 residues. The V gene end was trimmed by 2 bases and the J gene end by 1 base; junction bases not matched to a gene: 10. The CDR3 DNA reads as TGTGCCATCAGTGAGCCCCGACTAGCGGGGGGCCTATTCCAAGAGACCCAGTACTTC. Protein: CAISEPRLAGGLFQETQYF.